This T cell receptor beta chain emerged from a study of CD8 T cells in ankylosing spondylitis. The V end was cut by 4 bases, the J end by 7 bases, with 15 bases between. CDR3 size: 14 residues. Germline assignment: CDR1 SGHKS and CDR2 YYEKEE (reference sequence). Quantitative barcoded 5'-RACE was used to prepare TCR beta libraries. Via MiXCR, TCRdb re-called the 5' RACE reads, giving one row per CDR3 protein. The profile shows hundreds of thousands of distinct CDR3 sequences, around 20% of them singletons. Notes on the study in general: Eight highly homologous variants formed a TCR beta motif that appeared characteristic of ankylosing spondylitis blood. The authors found the disease-linked clones to be CD8+ and relatively rare in peripheral blood. Clones tied to disease were said to be significantly enriched in matched ankylosing spondylitis synovial fluid.

In the case of this clonotype: What it binds is unknown.

The clonotype comes from a male donor with ankylosing spondylitis or in good health (not recorded which). Sequenced material: blood, either unsorted or a sorted T cell fraction (not recorded which). This chain links TRBV5-5 with TRBJ2-1; D ambiguous. CDR3 in DNA: TGTGCCAGCAGCCGCCCGGACCTGAGGAATGAGCAGTTCTTC. Residues: CASSRPDLRNEQFF.